The present T cell receptor (beta chain) was sequenced within a study of technical replicates of blood from four donors. Some clones are missing from TCRdb's copy, which holds only in-frame ones; the method was immunoSEQ multiplex PCR. The sample yields 83,000 or so clones, around nine tenths seen once. The germline V gene encodes CDR1 SNHLY and CDR2 FYNNEI. The CDR3 extends over 13 amino acids. V was clipped by 2 bases and J by 3 bases, with 7 bases between them. The V and J genes are TRBV2 and TRBJ1-2; the D gene is possibly TRBD1 (5 bases). This TCR was sampled from a human donor in good health. The sequenced sample consisted of T cells isolated from PBMCs. The chain's CDR3 is CASSEQGYYGYTF. CDR3 bases: TGTGCCAGCAGTGAACAGGGATACTATGGCTACACCTTC. The variable domain in full, with the rest retrieved from reference TRBV2 and TRBJ1-2, is EPEVTQTPSHQVTQMGQEVILRCVPISNHLYFYWYRQILGQKVEFLVSFYNNEISEKSEIFDDQFSVERPDGSNFTLKIRSTKLEDSAMYFCASSEQGYYGYTFGSGTRLTVV.